Below, 21 T cell receptor beta chains from the same sample are listed, as sequenced in a study of early T cells in non-severe SARS-CoV-2 infection. One entry per CDR3 protein results from TCRdb running MiXCR on the 5' RACE reads. The repertoire holds 30,000 to 40,000 distinct CDR3 sequences, approximately 6% seen once, with about 7.3% in the top ten. The sequenced sample consisted of whole blood. The origin of the receptors is an adult who was a healthcare worker with PCR-confirmed SARS-CoV-2 infection or an uninfected control (not recorded which).

The sample holds many counts of this clonotype. The chain joins TRBV7-6 to TRBJ1-1; TRBD1 is a possible D gene (6 bases). Germline CDR1 reads SGHVS; CDR2 reads FNYEAQ. The CDR3 totals 14 residues. V lost 6 bases to trimming and J lost 6 bases, with 17 bases between them. The CDR3 sequence: CASSLTPGASEAFF. CDR3 nucleotide sequence: TGTGCCAGCAGTCTGACCCCGGGGGCCTCTGAAGCTTTCTTT.

Many counts were recorded for this clonotype. The chain links TRBV7-2 to TRBJ2-4; D is unresolved. With 1 base removed from V and 3 bases from J, the gap between germline ends came to 7 bases. The CDR3 sequence is 14 residues long. The germline V gene has CDR1 SGHTA and CDR2 FQGNSA. The CDR3 DNA is TGTGCCAGCAGCTTAGTGTCCTACAAAAACATTCAGTACTTC. Amino acid sequence: CASSLVSYKNIQYF.

Many counts were recorded for this clonotype. The V and J genes are TRBV11-2 and TRBJ2-3, with TRBD1 matching over 9 bases. Trimming removed 4 bases from V and 10 bases from J; junction bases left unmatched: 6. Per the germline V gene, CDR1 is SGHAT and CDR2 is FQNNGV. CDR3 length equals 13 residues. The DNA of the CDR3 is TGTGCCAGCAGCTCCGGGACAGGGATGGCGCAGTATTTT. Encoded protein: CASSSGTGMAQYF.

This clonotype was found many times. The rearrangement joins TRBV29-1 to TRBJ1-5, with 10 bases that match TRBD1. Germline V CDR1 and CDR2: SQVTM, ANQGSEA. Losses at the gene ends were 7 bases for V and 6 bases for J; bases not matched to a gene: 12. The CDR3 is made up of 15 amino acids. In DNA form, the CDR3 reads TGCAGCGCTTGTTTTGGGACAGGGGATAGTCAGCCCCAGCATTTT. This encodes CSACFGTGDSQPQHF.

The table lists this clonotype with many counts. The chain combines TRBV9 with TRBJ2-3; 7 nucleotides match TRBD2. CDR3 size: 16 residues. The junction had 8 bases not matched to a gene; V was cut back by 4 bases and J by 0 bases. Per the germline V gene, CDR1 is SGDLS and CDR2 is YYNGEE. The CDR3 here is CASSPGSSGSTDTQYF. As DNA, the CDR3 is TGTGCCAGCAGCCCAGGGAGTAGCGGGAGCACAGATACGCAGTATTTT.

The chain carries TRBV4-3 and TRBJ1-2; 8 bases match TRBD1. The CDR3 has 16 amino acids. CDR1 is LGHNA, CDR2 YSLEER, per germline. The V segment lost 1 base and the J segment 0 bases; nucleotides outside the gene matches: 4. The CDR3 coding sequence is TGCGCCAGCAGCCAAGCGATGACAGGGGCTAACTATGGCTACACCTTC. This translates into CASSQAMTGANYGYTF.

This clonotype came up many times. The chain is built from TRBV20-1 and TRBJ2-7; no firm D call. Trimming took off 5 bases at V and 0 bases at J, with 17 bases between the two ends. Germline lookup yields CDR1 DFQATT and CDR2 SNEGSKA (reference sequence). The CDR3 sequence is 15 residues long. CDR3 region: CSAPRGGLSSYEQYF. The CDR3 region has the DNA TGCAGTGCTCCCCGAGGCGGCCTGAGCTCCTACGAGCAGTACTTC.

In this sample, this clonotype turned up many times. The gene calls are TRBV5-1 and TRBJ2-3; TRBD2 aligns across 10 bases. The CDR3 runs to 14 residues. With V trimmed by 6 bases and J by 3 bases, 4 bases remained unmatched. Germline V gives CDR1 SGHRS, CDR2 YFSETQ. CDR3 residues: CASKSGRETDTQYF. CDR3 nucleotides: TGCGCCAGCAAGAGCGGGAGGGAGACAGATACGCAGTATTTT.

This clonotype was picked up many times. The chain links TRBV2 to TRBJ2-7; D may be TRBD1 (6 bases). V was shortened by 9 bases and J by 0 bases, with 9 bases between the two germline ends. The V gene's germline CDR1 is SNHLY and CDR2 FYNNEI. This CDR3 has 12 residues. The CDR3 protein is CASYRDSYEQYF. CDR3 in DNA: TGTGCCAGTTACAGGGACTCCTACGAGCAGTACTTC.

This clonotype was counted ten times or more. V and J are TRBV10-1 and TRBJ2-3, with 7 bases lining up with TRBD2. Germline V CDR1 and CDR2: WNHNN, SYGVQD (reference sequence). CDR3 length: 14 amino acids. V was pared by 7 bases and J by 2 bases, with 6 bases of the junction left unmatched. The CDR3 bases are TGCGCCAGCATGGCGGGAGCGGACACAGATACGCAGTATTTT. Translating gives CASMAGADTDTQYF.

The table lists this clonotype with a few counts. V gene TRBV10-2 combines with J gene TRBJ2-7; 13 nucleotides align to TRBD2. V was clipped by 6 bases and J by 0 bases; unmatched bases: 8. CDR1 is WSHSY, CDR2 SAAADI, per germline. The length of the CDR3 is 17 residues. CDR3 nucleotides: TGCGCCAGCAGACGGACTAGCGGGAGAGGTGGCTCCTACGAGCAGTACTTC. Translated, it gives CASRRTSGRGGSYEQYF.

This clonotype was found many times. The chain couples TRBV20-1 to TRBJ2-1, with 9 bases that match TRBD2. The CDR3 loop spans 14 amino acids. The germline V gene encodes CDR1 DFQATT and CDR2 SNEGSKA (reference sequence). The J segment lost 4 bases and the V segment lost 2 bases, leaving 3 bases of the junction unmatched. DNA for the CDR3: TGCAGTGCTAGATTAGCGGGAGTGTACAATGAGCAGTTCTTC. This encodes CSARLAGVYNEQFF.

This clonotype was recorded at least ten times. The rearrangement joins TRBV4-1 to TRBJ1-5; D not certain. CDR3 size: 18 residues. The V gene's germline CDR1 is MGHRA and CDR2 YSYEKL. V lost 0 bases, J lost 0 bases, and 15 bases lay in between. The chain's CDR3 is CASSQDLPENLSNQPQHF. DNA for the CDR3: TGCGCCAGCAGCCAAGATCTTCCGGAGAACCTTAGCAATCAGCCCCAGCATTTT.

This clonotype was observed many times. The chain combines TRBV2 with TRBJ2-4, with D possibly being TRBD1 or TRBD2 (5 bases each). Germline CDR1 is SNHLY and CDR2 is FYNNEI. The CDR3 has 14 amino acids. The V end lost 4 bases, the J end lost 9 bases, and 16 bases lay between the germline ends. Here the CDR3 DNA reads TGTGCCAGCAGTGCTACCGGGTCTGGGGGCATTCAGTACTTC. The encoded protein is CASSATGSGGIQYF.

This clonotype occurred many times. This sequence joins TRBV5-1 and TRBJ1-2, with D unclear. Deletions cut 4 bases from V and 4 bases from J, with 11 bases between. Germline V lookup: CDR1 SGHRS, CDR2 YFSETQ. There are 13 residues in the CDR3. The CDR3 DNA follows: TGCGCCAGCAGCACAGACGGCTTCTATGGCTACACCTTC. Translating gives CASSTDGFYGYTF.

This clonotype was found many times. The chain joins TRBV7-2 to TRBJ2-7; 8 positions agree with TRBD2. V was pared by 4 bases and J by 6 bases, with 11 bases of the junction left unmatched. The CDR3 sequence is 15 residues long. Germline V gene data show CDR1 as SGHTA and CDR2 as FQGNSA. CDR3 protein: CASSSSGTSRSEQYF. CDR3 in DNA: TGTGCCAGCAGCTCCTCCGGGACTAGTCGGTCCGAGCAGTACTTC.

This clonotype has ten or more counts. This chain links TRBV10-3 with TRBJ1-1; 9 bases line up with TRBD1. The V gene's germline CDR1 is ENHRY and CDR2 SYGVKD. V was pared by 6 bases and J by 1 base, with 3 bases of the junction left unmatched. This CDR3 comprises 14 residues. CDR3 residues: CAIRPGQGNTEAFF. For the CDR3, the DNA is TGTGCCATCAGGCCGGGACAGGGGAACACTGAAGCTTTCTTT.

This clonotype showed up many times. The chain is built from TRBV27 and TRBJ1-5; tentative D call: TRBD1 (5 bases). The germline V and J ends were trimmed by 5 bases and 0 bases, with 11 bases remaining between them. Germline V gene data show CDR1 as MNHEY and CDR2 as SMNVEV (reference sequence). The CDR3 consists of 15 residues. The DNA for the CDR3 is TGTGCCAGCAGTGGGGACGTTGATAGCAATCAGCCCCAGCATTTT. Translation: CASSGDVDSNQPQHF.

This clonotype occurred many times. This chain joins TRBV6-6 and TRBJ2-7; TRBD2 matches 8 bases. The CDR3 totals 15 residues. CDR1 and CDR2 from the germline V gene are MNHNY and SVGAGI (reference sequence). V lost 4 bases and J lost 6; bases outside the gene matches: 11. The CDR3 region is CASSLALPAGGEQYF. Here the CDR3 DNA reads TGTGCCAGCAGTTTGGCCCTCCCCGCGGGAGGCGAGCAGTACTTC.

Concerning this clonotype itself: Given a much more abundant clone one base away, this may be a read error. The rearrangement uses TRBV19 and TRBJ1-3; TRBD1 might be the D (5 bases). The V end lost 6 bases, the J end lost 0 bases, and 12 bases lay between the germline ends. In germline, CDR1 is LNHDA, CDR2 SQIVND (reference sequence). The CDR3 length is 15 residues. CDR3 nucleotide sequence: TGTGCCAGTAGCAGGGACTGTCCCTCTGGAAACACCATATATTTT. This encodes CASSRDCPSGNTIYF.

There are a few counts of this clonotype. This chain links TRBV7-9 with TRBJ1-2; D uncertain. Germline-derived CDR1 and CDR2 are SEHNR and FQNEAQ (reference sequence). The CDR3 extends over 18 amino acids. The V gene lost 5 bases and the J gene lost 4 bases, with 26 bases spanning the gap. The CDR3 nucleotides read TGTGCCAGCAGCCTGACGGGCGCCACACCGGCCCTGATCTATGGCTACACCTTC. It yields the protein CASSLTGATPALIYGYTF. The whole variable domain, filled in from reference TRBV7-9 and TRBJ1-2, reads DTGVSQNPRHKITKRGQNVTFRCDPISEHNRLYWYRQTLGQGPEFLTYFQNEAQLEKSRLLSDRFSAERPKGSFSTLEIQRTEQGDSAMYLCASSLTGATPALIYGYTFGSGTRLTVV.